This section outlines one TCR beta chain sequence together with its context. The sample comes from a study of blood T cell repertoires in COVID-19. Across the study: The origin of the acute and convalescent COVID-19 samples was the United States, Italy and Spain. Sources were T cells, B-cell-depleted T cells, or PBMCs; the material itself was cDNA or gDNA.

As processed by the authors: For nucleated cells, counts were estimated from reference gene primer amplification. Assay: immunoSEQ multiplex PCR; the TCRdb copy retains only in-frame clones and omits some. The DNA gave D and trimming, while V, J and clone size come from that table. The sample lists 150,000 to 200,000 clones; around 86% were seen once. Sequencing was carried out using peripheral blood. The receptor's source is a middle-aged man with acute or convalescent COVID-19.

The CDR3 region has the DNA TGTGCCAGTGGAGTCGGAAACACCATATATTTT. Amino acid sequence: CASGVGNTIYF. The genes are TRBV19 and TRBJ1-3, with D unresolved. V lost 8 bases to trimming and J lost 4 bases, with 6 bases between them. The germline V gene encodes CDR1 LNHDA and CDR2 SQIVND (reference sequence). CDR3 length: 11 residues. The variable domain in full, with the rest retrieved from reference TRBV19 and TRBJ1-3, is DGGITQSPKYLFRKEGQNVTLSCEQNLNHDAMYWYRQDPGQGLRLIYYSQIVNDFQKGDIAEGYSVSREKKESFPLTVTSAQKNPTAFYLCASGVGNTIYFGEGSWLTVV.